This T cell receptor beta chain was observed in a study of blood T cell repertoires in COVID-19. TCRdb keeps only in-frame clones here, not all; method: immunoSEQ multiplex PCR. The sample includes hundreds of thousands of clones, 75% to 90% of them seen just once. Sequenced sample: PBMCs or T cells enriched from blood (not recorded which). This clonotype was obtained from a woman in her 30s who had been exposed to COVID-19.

CDR3 sequence (DNA): TGTGCCTCTCTAGGGCAGGGTGGATCTCACCAGCCCCAGCATTTT. This translates into CASLGQGGSHQPQHF. The V and J genes are TRBV6-5 and TRBJ1-5; a weak D match, TRBD1 (5 bases). Germline assignment: CDR1 MNHEY and CDR2 SVGAGI. The CDR3 sequence is 15 residues long. Trimming removed 11 bases at V and 7 bases at J, with 24 bases between.